Sequencing of this T cell receptor beta chain was carried out in a study of Graves' ophthalmopathy and Graves' hyperthyroidism. Whole-study findings and limits: An 81.08% specificity and approximately 88% sensitivity were achieved by a 13-signature model that separated ophthalmopathy from stable hyperthyroidism.

This clonotype was recorded a few times. Its antigen is not identified. As the starting material, more than 7.5 ml of fresh peripheral blood yielded the PBMCs. As the template, RNA transcripts were used to amplify TCR beta CDR3 regions. The first round was an RT-PCR with HTBI primers, and the second round was a multiplex PCR. TCRdb reprocessed the multiplex PCR reads via MiXCR and lists one record per CDR3 protein. The repertoire holds about 380,000 distinct CDR3 sequences, with 15% as singletons. The V segment lost 4 bases and the J segment 2 bases; nucleotides outside the gene matches: 11. There are 17 residues in the CDR3. From germline, CDR1 is SGHRS and CDR2 YFSETQ.

The V and J genes are TRBV5-1 and TRBJ2-5, with TRBD2 identical over 10 bases. This TCR derives from a woman between 18 and 29 years old with stable Graves' hyperthyroidism. The sequenced sample consisted of peripheral blood. Here the CDR3 reads CASSPGLATRRQETQYF. The CDR3 region has the DNA TGCGCCAGCAGCCCGGGACTAGCGACTCGGCGGCAAGAGACCCAGTACTTC. Combining the CDR3 with reference TRBV5-1 and TRBJ2-5 gives the whole variable domain KAGVTQTPRYLIKTRGQQVTLSCSPISGHRSVSWYQQTPGQGLQFLFEYFSETQRNKGNFPGRFSGRQFSNSRSEMNVSTLELGDSALYLCASSPGLATRRQETQYFGPGTRLLVL.